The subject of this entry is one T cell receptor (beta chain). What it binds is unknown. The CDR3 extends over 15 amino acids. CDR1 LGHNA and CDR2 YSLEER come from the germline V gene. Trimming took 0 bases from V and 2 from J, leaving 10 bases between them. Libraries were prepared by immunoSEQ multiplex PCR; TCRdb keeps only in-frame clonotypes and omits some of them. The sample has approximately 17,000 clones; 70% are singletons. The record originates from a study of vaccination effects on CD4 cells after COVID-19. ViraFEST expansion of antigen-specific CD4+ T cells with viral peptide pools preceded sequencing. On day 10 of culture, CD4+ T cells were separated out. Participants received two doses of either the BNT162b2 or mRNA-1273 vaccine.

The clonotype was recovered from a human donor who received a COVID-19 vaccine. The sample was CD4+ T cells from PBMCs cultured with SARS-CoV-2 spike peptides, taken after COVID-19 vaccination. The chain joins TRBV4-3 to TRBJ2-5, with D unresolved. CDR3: CASSQDYRLQETQYF. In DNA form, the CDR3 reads TGCGCCAGCAGCCAAGATTACAGACTTCAAGAGACCCAGTACTTC.